The clone carrying this T cell receptor beta chain was seen a few times. Its antigen is currently unknown. There are 16 residues in the CDR3. J was trimmed by 4 bases and V by 4 bases; bases with no gene match: 10. Germline CDR1 reads DFQATT; CDR2 reads SNEGSKA (reference sequence). This record comes from a study of molecular identifiers for immune sequencing clone quantification. TCRdb ran MiXCR on the PCR reads and lists one entry per CDR3 protein. The sample has about 100,000 distinct CDR3 sequences; over 30% are singletons. Broader study findings: Reports indicate spiked Jurkat TCR RNA from one cell could be found among about a million naive cells.

The clonotype comes from a human donor in good health. Some libraries in this study had Jurkat cell RNA spiked in. This chain links TRBV20-1 with TRBJ2-5; TRBD2 agrees at 12 bases. Sequencing was performed on naive CD8+ T cells from blood, with Jurkat cell RNA spiked in. Stated subset: FACS-sorted CD8+CD4-CCR7+CD45RA+ naive T cells. DNA of the CDR3: TGCAGTGCTATACCTTCTAGCGGGAGGGACCGAGAGACCCAGTACTTC. Translating gives CSAIPSSGRDRETQYF.